This T cell receptor (beta chain) was captured in a study of CD8+ T cells in alopecia areata. Turning to the study itself: Tofacitinib administration persisted for 6 to 18 months, succeeded by 6 months off drug.

Reverse transcription of extracted RNA yielded cDNA, which provided the sequencing template. Sequenced by immunoSEQ multiplex PCR; TCRdb stores in-frame clones only, minus some. The profile covers around 150,000 clones, with about 60% appearing a single time and 12% to 15% taken by the ten largest. The V gene's germline CDR1 is SNHLY and CDR2 FYNNEI. This CDR3 contains 13 residues. Trimming left V 2 bases short and J 8 bases short, with 9 bases between. Remarks on this clone: Its antigen remains unknown.

Overall study results and limits: Scalp repertoires also include resident alphabeta T cells from normal skin. Relative to mice, TCR sharing across patients was less clear, a difference possibly HLA-related.

Specified treatment: oral pan-JAK inhibitor, 5-10 mg twice daily. Researchers picked out CD4+ and CD8+ T cells from PBMCs by sorting. This rearrangement joins TRBV2 to TRBJ1-4; D unresolved. This sample comprised CD4+ T cells sorted from blood, obtained at week 24, from a patient treated with tofacitinib. The sequence was obtained from a human donor with alopecia areata. The CDR3 loop reads CASSETRWEKLFF. CDR3 nucleotides: TGTGCCAGCAGTGAAACCCGGTGGGAAAAACTGTTTTTT.